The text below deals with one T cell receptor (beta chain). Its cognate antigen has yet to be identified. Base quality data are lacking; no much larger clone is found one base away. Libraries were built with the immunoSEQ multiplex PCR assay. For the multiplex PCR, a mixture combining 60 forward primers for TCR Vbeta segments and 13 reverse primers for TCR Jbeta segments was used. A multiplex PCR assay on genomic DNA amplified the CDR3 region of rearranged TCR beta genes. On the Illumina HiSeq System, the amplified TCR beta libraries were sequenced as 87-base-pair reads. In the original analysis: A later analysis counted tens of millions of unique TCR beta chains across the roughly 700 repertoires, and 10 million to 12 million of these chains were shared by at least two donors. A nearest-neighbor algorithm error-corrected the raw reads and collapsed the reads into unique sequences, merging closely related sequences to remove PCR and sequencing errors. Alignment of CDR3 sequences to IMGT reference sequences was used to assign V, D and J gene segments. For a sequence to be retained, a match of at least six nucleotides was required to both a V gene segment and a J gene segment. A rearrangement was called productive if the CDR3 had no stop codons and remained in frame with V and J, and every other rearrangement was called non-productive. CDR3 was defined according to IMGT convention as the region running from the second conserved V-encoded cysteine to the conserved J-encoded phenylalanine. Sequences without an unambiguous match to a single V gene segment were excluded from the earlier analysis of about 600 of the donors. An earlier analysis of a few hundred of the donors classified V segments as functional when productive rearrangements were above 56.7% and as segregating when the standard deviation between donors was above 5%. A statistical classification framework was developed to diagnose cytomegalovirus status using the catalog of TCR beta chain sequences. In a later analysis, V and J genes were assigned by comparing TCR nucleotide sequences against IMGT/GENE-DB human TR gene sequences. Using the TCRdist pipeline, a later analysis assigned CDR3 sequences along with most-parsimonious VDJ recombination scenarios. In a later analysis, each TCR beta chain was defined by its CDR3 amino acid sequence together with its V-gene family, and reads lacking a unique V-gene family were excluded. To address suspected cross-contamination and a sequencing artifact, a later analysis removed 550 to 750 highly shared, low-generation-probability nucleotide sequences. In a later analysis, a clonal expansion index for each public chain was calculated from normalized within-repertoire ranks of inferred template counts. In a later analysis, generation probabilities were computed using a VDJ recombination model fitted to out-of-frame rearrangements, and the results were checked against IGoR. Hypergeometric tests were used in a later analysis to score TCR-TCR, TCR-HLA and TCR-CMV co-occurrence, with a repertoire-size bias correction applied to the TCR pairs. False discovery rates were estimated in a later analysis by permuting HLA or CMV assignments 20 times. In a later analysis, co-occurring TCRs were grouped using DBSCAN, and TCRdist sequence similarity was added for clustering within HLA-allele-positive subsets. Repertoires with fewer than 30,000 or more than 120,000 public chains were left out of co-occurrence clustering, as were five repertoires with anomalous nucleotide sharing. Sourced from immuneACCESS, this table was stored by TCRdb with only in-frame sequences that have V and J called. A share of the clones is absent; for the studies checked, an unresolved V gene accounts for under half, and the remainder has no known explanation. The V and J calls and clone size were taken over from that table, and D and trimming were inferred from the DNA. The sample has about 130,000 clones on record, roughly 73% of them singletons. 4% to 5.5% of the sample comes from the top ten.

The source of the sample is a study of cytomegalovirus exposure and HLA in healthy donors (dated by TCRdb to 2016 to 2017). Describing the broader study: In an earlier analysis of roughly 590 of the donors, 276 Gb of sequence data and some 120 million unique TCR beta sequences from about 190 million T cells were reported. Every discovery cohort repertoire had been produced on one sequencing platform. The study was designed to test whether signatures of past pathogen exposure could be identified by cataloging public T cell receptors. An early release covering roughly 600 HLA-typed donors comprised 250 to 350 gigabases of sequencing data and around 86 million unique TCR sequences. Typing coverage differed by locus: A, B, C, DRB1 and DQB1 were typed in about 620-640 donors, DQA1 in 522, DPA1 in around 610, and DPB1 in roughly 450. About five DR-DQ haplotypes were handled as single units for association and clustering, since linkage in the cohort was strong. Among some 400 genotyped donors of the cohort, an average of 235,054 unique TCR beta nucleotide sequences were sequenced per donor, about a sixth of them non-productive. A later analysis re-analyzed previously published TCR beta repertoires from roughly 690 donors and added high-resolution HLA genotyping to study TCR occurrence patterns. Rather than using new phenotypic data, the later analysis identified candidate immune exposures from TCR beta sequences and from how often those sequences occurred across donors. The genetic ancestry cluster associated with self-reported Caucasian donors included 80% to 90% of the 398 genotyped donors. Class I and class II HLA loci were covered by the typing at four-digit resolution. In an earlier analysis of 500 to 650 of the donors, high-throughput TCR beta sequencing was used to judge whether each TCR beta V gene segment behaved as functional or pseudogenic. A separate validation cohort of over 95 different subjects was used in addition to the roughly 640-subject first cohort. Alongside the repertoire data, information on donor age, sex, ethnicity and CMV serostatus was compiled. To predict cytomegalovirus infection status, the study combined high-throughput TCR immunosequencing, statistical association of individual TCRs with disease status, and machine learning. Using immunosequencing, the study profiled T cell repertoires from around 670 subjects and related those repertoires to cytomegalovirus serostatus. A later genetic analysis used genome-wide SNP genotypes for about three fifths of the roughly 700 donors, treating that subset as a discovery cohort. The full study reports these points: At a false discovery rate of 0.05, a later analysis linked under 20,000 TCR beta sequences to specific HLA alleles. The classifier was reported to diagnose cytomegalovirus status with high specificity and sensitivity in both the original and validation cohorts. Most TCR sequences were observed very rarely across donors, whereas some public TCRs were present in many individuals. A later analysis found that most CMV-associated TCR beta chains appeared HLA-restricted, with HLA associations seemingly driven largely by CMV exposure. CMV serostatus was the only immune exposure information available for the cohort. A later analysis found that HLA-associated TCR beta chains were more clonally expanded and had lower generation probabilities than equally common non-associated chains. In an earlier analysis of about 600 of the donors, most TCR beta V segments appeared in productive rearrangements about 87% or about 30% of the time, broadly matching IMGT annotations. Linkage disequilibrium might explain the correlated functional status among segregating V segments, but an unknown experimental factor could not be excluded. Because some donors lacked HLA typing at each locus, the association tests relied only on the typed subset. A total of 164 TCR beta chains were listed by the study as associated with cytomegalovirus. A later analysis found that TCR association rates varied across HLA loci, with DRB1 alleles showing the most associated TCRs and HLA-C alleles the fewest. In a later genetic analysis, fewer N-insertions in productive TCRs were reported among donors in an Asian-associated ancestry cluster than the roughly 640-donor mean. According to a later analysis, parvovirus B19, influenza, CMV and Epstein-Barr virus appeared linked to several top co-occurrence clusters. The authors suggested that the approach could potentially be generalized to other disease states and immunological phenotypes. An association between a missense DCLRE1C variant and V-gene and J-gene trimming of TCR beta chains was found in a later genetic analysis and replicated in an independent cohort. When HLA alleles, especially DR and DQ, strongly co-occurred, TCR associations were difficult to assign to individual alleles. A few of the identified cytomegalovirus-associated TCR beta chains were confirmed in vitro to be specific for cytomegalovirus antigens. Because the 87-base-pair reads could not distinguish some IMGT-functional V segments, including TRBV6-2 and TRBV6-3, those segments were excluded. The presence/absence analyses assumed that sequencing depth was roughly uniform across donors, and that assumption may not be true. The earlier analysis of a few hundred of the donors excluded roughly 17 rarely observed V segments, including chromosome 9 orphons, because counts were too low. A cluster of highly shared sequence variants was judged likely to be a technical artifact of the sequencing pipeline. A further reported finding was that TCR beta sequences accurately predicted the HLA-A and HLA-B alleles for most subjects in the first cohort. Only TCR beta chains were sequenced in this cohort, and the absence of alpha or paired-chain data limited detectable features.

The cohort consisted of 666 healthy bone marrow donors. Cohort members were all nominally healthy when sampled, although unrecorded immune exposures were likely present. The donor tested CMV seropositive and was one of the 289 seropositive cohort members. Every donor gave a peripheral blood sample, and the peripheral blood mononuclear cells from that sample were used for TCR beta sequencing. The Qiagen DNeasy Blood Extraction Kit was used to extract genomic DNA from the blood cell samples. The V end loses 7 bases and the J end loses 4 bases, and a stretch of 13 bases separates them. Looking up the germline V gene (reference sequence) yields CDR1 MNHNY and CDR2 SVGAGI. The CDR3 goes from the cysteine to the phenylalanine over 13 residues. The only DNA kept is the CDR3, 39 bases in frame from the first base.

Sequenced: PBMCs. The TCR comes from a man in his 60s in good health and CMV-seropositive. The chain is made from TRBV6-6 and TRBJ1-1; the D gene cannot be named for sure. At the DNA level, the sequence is TGTGCCAGCAAGACCGGAGCAAGCACTGAAGCTTTCTTT. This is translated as CASKTGASTEAFF.